These 15 T cell receptor beta chains originate from one sample sequenced in a study of cytomegalovirus exposure and HLA in healthy donors. The study ran its PCR with 60 Vbeta and 13 Jbeta primers. Profiling relied on immunoSEQ multiplex PCR, and the TCRdb table lists in-frame clones only, not all of them. The sample includes some 170,000 clones, approximately 78% of them seen just once. The material sequenced was PBMCs. The receptors originated from a human donor in good health.

The chain employs TRBV29-1 and TRBJ2-3; D remains unclear. The length of the CDR3 is 15 residues. Germline CDR1 SQVTM, CDR2 ANQGSEA. The V and J ends lost 0 bases and 6 bases respectively, with 16 bases between them. The CDR3 protein is CSVEDSGLAGDTQYF. The CDR3 DNA reads TGCAGCGTTGAAGATTCCGGGTTGGCCGGGGATACGCAGTATTTT.

V and J are TRBV15 and TRBJ1-2, with 7 bases matching TRBD1. CDR1 LNHNV and CDR2 YYDKDF come from the germline V gene (reference sequence). The CDR3 extends over 15 amino acids. V lost 3 bases and J lost 4; bases outside the gene matches: 8. CDR3 amino acids: CATSRETGSIYGYTF. CDR3 DNA: TGTGCCACCAGCAGGGAGACAGGGTCTATCTATGGCTACACCTTC.

The chain is built from TRBV21-1 and TRBJ2-7; the table's TRBD2 call for D was not verified on the DNA. TRBV21-1 is tagged as a pseudogene. This CDR3 has 13 residues. The CDR3: CASRGWGGNEQYF. DNA for the CDR3: TGTGCCAGCAGAGGATGGGGCGGGAACGAGCAGTACTTC.

The chain joins TRBV18 to TRBJ1-1, with a possible D match to TRBD1 (6 bases). V was trimmed by 6 bases and J by 4 bases, leaving 15 bases between them. The germline V gene encodes CDR1 KGHSH and CDR2 LQKENI. The CDR3 has 14 amino acids. As DNA, the CDR3 is TGTGCCAGCTCCCGGGGGGCGCGGAGCACTGAAGCTTTCTTT. Protein: CASSRGARSTEAFF.

This clone was picked up a small number of times. CDR3 amino acids: CASSLVVAGGLTDTQYF. DNA of the CDR3: TGCGCCAGCAGCTTGGTGGTAGCGGGGGGACTCACAGATACGCAGTATTTT. The rearrangement uses TRBV5-1 and TRBJ2-3; 10 bases line up with TRBD2. The V and J ends lost 0 bases and 2 bases, in that order; junction bases with no gene match: 6. The CDR3 totals 17 residues. CDR1 SGHRS and CDR2 YFSETQ come from the germline V gene.

This clone has just a few counts. The chain joins TRBV19 to TRBJ2-5, with TRBD1 identical over 8 bases. The junction had 7 bases not matched to a gene; V was cut back by 5 bases and J by 2 bases. The CDR3 has 15 amino acids. Germline loops: CDR1 LNHDA, CDR2 SQIVND (reference sequence). CDR3 sequence: CASSPQGAVQETQYF. As DNA, the CDR3 is TGTGCCAGTAGTCCGCAGGGGGCGGTTCAAGAGACCCAGTACTTC.

The V and J genes are TRBV27 and TRBJ2-7; 8 bases map to TRBD2. Unmatched junction bases numbered 9, after V lost 5 bases and J lost 3 bases. Germline V gene data show CDR1 as MNHEY and CDR2 as SMNVEV (reference sequence). There are 15 residues in the CDR3. CDR3: CASSPLGGAIYEQYF. The CDR3 nucleotides read TGTGCCAGCAGTCCTCTCGGGGGGGCTATCTACGAGCAGTACTTC.

Judged by abundance, this clone is medium-sized. V is TRBV7-9 and J is TRBJ2-7, with TRBD2 as a possible D gene (7 bases). Germline V gene lookup returns CDR1 SEHNR and CDR2 FQNEAQ (reference sequence). With 5 bases removed from V and 3 bases from J, the gap between germline ends came to 17 bases. CDR3 length equals 15 residues. The CDR3 loop reads CASSPKGGGDYEQYF. CDR3 DNA: TGTGCCAGCAGCCCGAAGGGCGGGGGCGACTACGAGCAGTACTTC. Based on the CDR3 plus reference TRBV7-9 and TRBJ2-7, the full variable domain is DTGVSQNPRHKITKRGQNVTFRCDPISEHNRLYWYRQTLGQGPEFLTYFQNEAQLEKSRLLSDRFSAERPKGSFSTLEIQRTEQGDSAMYLCASSPKGGGDYEQYFGPGTRLTVT.

V gene TRBV7-3 combines with J gene TRBJ2-7, with D perhaps matching TRBD2 (5 bases). Germline V gene data show CDR1 as SGHTA and CDR2 as FQGTGA. The CDR3 has 15 amino acids. The V end was cut by 4 bases, the J end by 1 base, with 14 bases between. The CDR3 is CASSSVGLESYEQYF. In nucleotides, the CDR3 is TGTGCCAGCAGCTCCGTTGGACTGGAATCCTACGAGCAGTACTTC.

The V and J genes are TRBV4-1 and TRBJ1-3; 11 nucleotides align to TRBD1. The ends lost 4 bases at V and 4 bases at J; junction bases unmatched: 9. This CDR3 has 17 residues. The germline V gene encodes CDR1 MGHRA and CDR2 YSYEKL. The CDR3 region has the DNA TGCGCCAGCAGCCTGGGACAGGGGGTATATTCAGGAAACACCATATATTTT. Its translation: CASSLGQGVYSGNTIYF.

About this clone itself: Since no conserved phenylalanine or tryptophan closes the CDR3, a read error is the likely cause. The chain joins TRBV7-3 to TRBJ2-2; D perhaps matches TRBD2 (5 bases). The CDR3 is 14 amino acids. Between the trimmed V and J ends, which lost 7 bases and 0 bases, there was a span of 9 bases. Germline CDR1 and CDR2: SGHTA and FQGTGA. The CDR3 DNA follows: TGTGCCAGCACCCCACTAGCGAACACCGGGGAGCTGTTTGTT. Its protein product is CASTPLANTGELFV.

The chain links TRBV18 to TRBJ1-2; the D gene is possibly TRBD1 (5 bases). The germline V gene encodes CDR1 KGHSH and CDR2 LQKENI. The CDR3 totals 16 residues. V lost 3 bases and J 7 bases, leaving 21 bases between the germline ends. CDR3 in DNA: TGTGCCAGCTCACCCTTTGGAGGGGAATATTCTTCTGGCTACACCTTC. Its translation: CASSPFGGEYSSGYTF.

This clone showed up just a few times. The J gene is TRBJ1-2, the V gene TRBV2, with 9 bases that match TRBD1. Germline CDR1 is SNHLY and CDR2 is FYNNEI. V was pared by 8 bases and J by 3 bases, with 7 bases of the junction left unmatched. The CDR3 has 14 residues. Written as DNA, the CDR3 is TGTGCCAGCTCCCCCCGGACAGGGGACTATGGCTACACCTTC. Translated: CASSPRTGDYGYTF.

The chain joins TRBV6-6 to TRBJ2-1; a possible D gene is TRBD2 (5 bases). This CDR3 contains 13 residues. Germline V gene data show CDR1 as MNHNY and CDR2 as SVGAGI (reference sequence). Trimming stripped 11 bases from V and 0 bases from J, with 11 bases between. The CDR3 DNA follows: TGTGCCGCCCGGGGTAACTCCTACAATGAGCAGTTCTTC. Translated: CAARGNSYNEQFF.

A word on this clone: The identical CDR3 is also encoded by other nucleotide sequences in the sample. The chain recombines TRBV7-9 with TRBJ2-7; D remains unclear. The CDR3 has 12 residues. Germline V gene data show CDR1 as SEHNR and CDR2 as FQNEAQ (reference sequence). Trimming left V 1 base short and J 4 bases short, with 5 bases between. The CDR3 coding sequence is TGTGCCAGCAGCTTAGGCGCTTACGAGCAGTACTTC. The encoded protein is CASSLGAYEQYF.